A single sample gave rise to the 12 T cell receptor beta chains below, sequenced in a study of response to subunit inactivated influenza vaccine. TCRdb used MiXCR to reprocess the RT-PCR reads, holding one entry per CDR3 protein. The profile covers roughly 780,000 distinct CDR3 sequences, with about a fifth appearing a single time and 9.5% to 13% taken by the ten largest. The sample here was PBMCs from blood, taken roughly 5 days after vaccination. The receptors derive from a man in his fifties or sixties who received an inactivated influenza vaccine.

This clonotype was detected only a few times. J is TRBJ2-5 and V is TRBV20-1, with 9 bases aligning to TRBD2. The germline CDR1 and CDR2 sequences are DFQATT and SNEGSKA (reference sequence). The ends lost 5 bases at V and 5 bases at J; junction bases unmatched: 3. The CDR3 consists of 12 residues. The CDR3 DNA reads TGCAGTGCTCCGGGACTAGCCGAGACCCAGTACTTC. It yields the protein CSAPGLAETQYF.

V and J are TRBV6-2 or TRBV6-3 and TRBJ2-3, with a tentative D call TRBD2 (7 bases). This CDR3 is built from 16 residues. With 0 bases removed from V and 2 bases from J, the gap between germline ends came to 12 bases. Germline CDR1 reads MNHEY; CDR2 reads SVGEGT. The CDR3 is CASSYSGGGLTDTQYF. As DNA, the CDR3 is TGTGCCAGCAGTTACTCTGGCGGGGGCCTCACAGATACGCAGTATTTT.

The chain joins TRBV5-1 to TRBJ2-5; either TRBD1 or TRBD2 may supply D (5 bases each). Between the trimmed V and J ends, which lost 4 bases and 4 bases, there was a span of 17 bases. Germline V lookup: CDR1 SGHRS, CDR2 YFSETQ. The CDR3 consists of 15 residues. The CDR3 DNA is TGCGCCAGCAGCACGCAGGGAGTTAGGGGAGAGACCCAGTACTTC. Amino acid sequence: CASSTQGVRGETQYF. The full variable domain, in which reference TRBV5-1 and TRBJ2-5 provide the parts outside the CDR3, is KAGVTQTPRYLIKTRGQQVTLSCSPISGHRSVSWYQQTPGQGLQFLFEYFSETQRNKGNFPGRFSGRQFSNSRSEMNVSTLELGDSALYLCASSTQGVRGETQYFGPGTRLLVL.

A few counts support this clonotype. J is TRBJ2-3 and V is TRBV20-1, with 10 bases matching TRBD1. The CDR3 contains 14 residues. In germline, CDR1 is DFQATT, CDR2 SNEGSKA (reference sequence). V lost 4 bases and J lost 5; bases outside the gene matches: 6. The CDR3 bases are TGCAGTGCTACCCGGGGACAGGGGAGAGATACGCAGTATTTT. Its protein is CSATRGQGRDTQYF.

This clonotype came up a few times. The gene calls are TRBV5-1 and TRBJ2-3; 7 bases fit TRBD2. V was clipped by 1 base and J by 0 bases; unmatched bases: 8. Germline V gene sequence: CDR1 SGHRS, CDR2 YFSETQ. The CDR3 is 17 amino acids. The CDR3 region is CASSLSGMGSSTDTQYF. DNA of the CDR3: TGCGCCAGCAGCTTGAGCGGGATGGGCTCTAGCACAGATACGCAGTATTTT.

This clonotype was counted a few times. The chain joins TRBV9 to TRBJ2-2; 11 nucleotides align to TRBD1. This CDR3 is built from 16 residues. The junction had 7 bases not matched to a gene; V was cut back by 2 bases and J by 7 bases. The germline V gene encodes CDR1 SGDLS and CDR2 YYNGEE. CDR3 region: CASSVGDRGKVGELFF. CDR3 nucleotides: TGTGCCAGCAGCGTGGGGGACAGGGGGAAGGTCGGGGAGCTGTTTTTT.

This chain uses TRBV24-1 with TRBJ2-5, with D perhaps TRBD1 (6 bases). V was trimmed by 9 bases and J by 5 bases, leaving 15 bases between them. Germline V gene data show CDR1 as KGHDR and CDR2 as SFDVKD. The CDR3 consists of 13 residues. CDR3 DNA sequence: TGTGCCACCCAACGAGGGGGTCGGGAGACCCAGTACTTC. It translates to CATQRGGRETQYF.

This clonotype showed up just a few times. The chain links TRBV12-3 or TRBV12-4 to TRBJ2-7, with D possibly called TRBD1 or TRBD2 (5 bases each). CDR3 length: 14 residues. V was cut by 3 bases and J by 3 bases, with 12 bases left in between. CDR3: CASSFAGTNYEQYF. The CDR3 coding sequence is TGTGCCAGCAGTTTCGCAGGGACGAACTACGAGCAGTACTTC.

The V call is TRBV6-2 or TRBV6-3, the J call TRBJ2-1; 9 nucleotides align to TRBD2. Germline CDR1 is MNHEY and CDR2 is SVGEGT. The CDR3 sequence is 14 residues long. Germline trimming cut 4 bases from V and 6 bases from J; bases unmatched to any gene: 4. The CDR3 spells CASSWTSVGNEQFF. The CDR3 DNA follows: TGTGCCAGCAGTTGGACTAGCGTGGGCAATGAGCAGTTCTTC.

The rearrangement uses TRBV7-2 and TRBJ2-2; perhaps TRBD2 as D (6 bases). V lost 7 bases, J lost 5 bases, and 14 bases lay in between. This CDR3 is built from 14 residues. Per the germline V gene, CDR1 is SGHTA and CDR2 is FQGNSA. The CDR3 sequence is CASIQEGRTGELFF. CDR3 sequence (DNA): TGTGCCAGCATCCAGGAGGGGCGAACCGGGGAGCTGTTTTTT. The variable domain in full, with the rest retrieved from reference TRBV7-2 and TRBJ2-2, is GAGVSQSPSNKVTEKGKDVELRCDPISGHTALYWYRQSLGQGLEFLIYFQGNSAPDKSGLPSDRFSAERTGGSVSTLTIQRTQQEDSAVYLCASIQEGRTGELFFGEGSRLTVL.

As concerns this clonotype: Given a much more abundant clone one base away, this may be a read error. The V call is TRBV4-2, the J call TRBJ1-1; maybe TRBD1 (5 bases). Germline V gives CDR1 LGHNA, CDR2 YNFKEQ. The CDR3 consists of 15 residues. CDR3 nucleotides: TGTGCCAGCAGCCCATCCGACAGATCCAACACTGAAGCTTTGTTT. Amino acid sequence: CASSPSDRSNTEALF.

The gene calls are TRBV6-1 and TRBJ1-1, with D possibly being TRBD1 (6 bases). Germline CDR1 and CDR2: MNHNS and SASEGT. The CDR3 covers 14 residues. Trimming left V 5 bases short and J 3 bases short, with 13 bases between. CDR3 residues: CASSQRRGDTEAFF. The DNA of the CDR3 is TGTGCCAGCAGTCAACGAAGGGGGGACACTGAAGCTTTCTTT.